This TCR beta chain was captured by sequencing in a study of CD8 T cells in ankylosing spondylitis. Findings and limits, study-wide: Disease-linked clones were reportedly significantly enriched in matched ankylosing spondylitis synovial fluid. Under 10 highly homologous variants formed a TCR beta motif that appeared characteristic of ankylosing spondylitis blood.

Quantitative molecular-barcoded 5'-RACE generated the TCR beta libraries. Via MiXCR, TCRdb re-called the 5' RACE reads, giving one row per CDR3 protein. The data hold 300,000 to 400,000 distinct CDR3 sequences, with 14% to 15% observed a single time. Between the trimmed V and J ends, which lost 4 bases and 2 bases, there was a span of 9 bases. Germline-derived CDR1 and CDR2 are SGHRS and YFSETQ. The CDR3 has 13 residues. Comment on this clonotype: No antigen is known for it.

Input material: blood, either unsorted or a sorted T cell fraction (not recorded which). This TCR derives from a male donor with ankylosing spondylitis or in good health (not recorded which). The chain is built from TRBV5-1 and TRBJ1-1; TRBD1 might be the D (5 bases). This CDR3 reads CASSDQGNTEAFF. The DNA for the CDR3 is TGCGCCAGCAGCGATCAGGGAAACACTGAAGCTTTCTTT.